These T cell receptor beta chains were read from a single sample in a study of T cell repertoires in cytomegalovirus infection. A single record per CDR3 protein comes from TCRdb applying MiXCR to the reads. The table has around 300,000 distinct CDR3 sequences, approximately 22% seen once. These receptors' antigens are unknown. The sequences come from cultured PBMCs, collected from culture after CMV antigen stimulation. Receptors were obtained from a human donor in good health (CMV status not recorded). Some clones in this sample may be carry-over from other donors' samples. CDR3s include the opening cysteine and the closing phenylalanine or tryptophan.

>TRBJ2-7|TRBV28
CASSLGTSGNYEQYF
>TRBJ2-7|TRBV11-2
CASKQGRDRIYEQYF
>TRBJ2-1|TRBV5-1
CASSFGLAGDNEQFF
>TRBJ2-1|TRBV4-1
CASSQEGLYNEQFF
>TRBJ1-6|TRBV7-2
CASSGGPTGGGSPLHF
>TRBJ2-3|TRBV7-2
CASSLWRSSTDTQYF
>TRBJ2-1|TRBV7-2
CASSLFNNEQFF
>TRBJ2-1|TRBV30
CAWSGSGRIGEQFF
>TRBJ2-2|TRBV6-1
CASSELHALAPLGGELFF
>TRBJ2-1|TRBV27
CASRGLAGHGEQFF
>TRBJ2-2|TRBV4-2
CASSQTGGRPAGGPGTGELFF
>TRBJ2-5|TRBV20-1
CSGSKLLAGGASETQYF
>TRBJ2-5|TRBV6-1
CASSSTSGRPGQETQYF
>TRBJ2-7|TRBV5-6
CASRRAHEQYF
>TRBJ2-3|TRBV7-2
CASSLVRRGTDTQYF
>TRBJ2-5|TRBV6-2/TRBV6-3
CASRTVRGAGETQYF
>TRBJ2-7|TRBV7-9
CAGGVVSSYEQYF